The sequence of this TCR beta chain was determined in a study of fetal regulatory T cell absence and autoimmunity. In the study overall: Exocrine pancreas autoimmunity occurred in IPEX patients lacking clinical diabetes.

Study-level findings and limits: TRB gene family usage was broadly similar in cord blood and pancreas. Some top pancreas TCR clones were over 100-fold enriched versus cord blood.

The V gene's germline CDR1 is SGHKS and CDR2 YYEKEE (reference sequence). The CDR3 covers 12 residues. Trimming left V 1 base short and J 1 base short, with 2 bases between. The survey-level immunoSEQ assay was used. Profiled with immunoSEQ multiplex PCR; TCRdb holds only in-frame clones, not every one. The table shows around 45,000 clones, with approximately 83% occurring only once. Details on this clone: Its matching antigen is unknown.

The TCR originated in a newborn boy with IPEX syndrome. V is TRBV5-5 and J is TRBJ1-1; D is ambiguous. Input material: cord blood. In DNA form, the CDR3 reads TGTGCCAGCAGCTTGCAGAACACTGAAGCTTTCTTT. This codes for CASSLQNTEAFF.